The 14 T cell receptor beta chains below come from one sample, sequenced in a study of T cells in Graves' hyperthyroidism and ophthalmopathy. RNA transcripts were the template for amplifying TCR beta CDR3 regions. HTBI primers drove first-round RT-PCR of the TCR CDR3. TCRdb re-analysed the multiplex PCR reads in MiXCR, keeping a single row per CDR3 protein. Here the sample spans about 640,000 distinct CDR3 sequences, less than 25% being singletons. Material: blood. These receptors all stem from a man aged 25 to 45 with Graves' ophthalmopathy.

This chain uses TRBV28 with TRBJ2-3; 9 bases agree with TRBD1. The V gene's germline CDR1 is MDHEN and CDR2 SYDVKM. The CDR3 spans 18 residues. The V gene end was trimmed by 4 bases and the J gene end by 1 base; junction bases not matched to a gene: 12. The CDR3 DNA is TGTGCCAGCAGTTACCGGGGACAGGGCCAAATCCGCACAGATACGCAGTATTTT. Translation: CASSYRGQGQIRTDTQYF.

This clonotype was seen a few times. The chain employs TRBV20-1 and TRBJ1-1; possibly TRBD1 for D (6 bases). The CDR3 runs 14 residues. V lost 5 bases to trimming and J lost 0 bases, with 13 bases between them. Germline CDR1 reads DFQATT; CDR2 reads SNEGSKA (reference sequence). The CDR3 region is CSAWDNLMNTEAFF. CDR3 in DNA: TGCAGTGCTTGGGACAACTTAATGAACACTGAAGCTTTCTTT.

The chain joins TRBV20-1 to TRBJ2-3; TRBD2 might be the D (6 bases). The CDR3 runs 18 residues. Between the trimmed V and J ends, which lost 0 bases and 2 bases, there was a span of 21 bases. CDR1 is DFQATT, CDR2 SNEGSKA, per germline (reference sequence). CDR3 sequence: CSARDGAGFERATDTQYF. The CDR3 coding sequence is TGCAGTGCTAGAGATGGGGCGGGATTTGAGAGGGCCACAGATACGCAGTATTTT.

At least ten counts were recorded for this clonotype. The rearrangement uses TRBV5-5 and TRBJ1-2; D remains ambiguous. Germline V gives CDR1 SGHKS, CDR2 YYEKEE (reference sequence). The V gene lost 3 bases and the J gene lost 4 bases, with 13 bases spanning the gap. This CDR3 has 14 residues. CDR3 amino acids: CASSSVGGSYGYTF. In DNA form, the CDR3 reads TGTGCCAGCAGCTCTGTGGGCGGGAGCTATGGCTACACCTTC.

The V call is TRBV15, the J call TRBJ2-7; D call uncertain. There are 12 residues in the CDR3. CDR1 is LNHNV, CDR2 YYDKDF, per germline (reference sequence). Trimming cost V 5 bases and J 4 bases, with 9 bases left between them. The CDR3 region is CATSAGEYEQYF. CDR3 bases: TGTGCCACCAGCGCAGGAGAATACGAGCAGTACTTC.

This clonotype was detected ten times or more. V gene TRBV30 combines with J gene TRBJ1-2, with a tentative D call TRBD1 (5 bases). CDR1 is GTSNPN and CDR2 is SVGIG in the germline V gene (reference sequence). The CDR3 covers 13 residues. Trimming pared 4 bases from V and 4 bases from J, leaving 13 bases between. The CDR3 is CAWIGGLSYGYTF. Written as DNA, the CDR3 is TGTGCCTGGATTGGGGGACTCAGCTATGGCTACACCTTC.

This clonotype has a count of ten or more. The rearrangement joins TRBV6-6 to TRBJ1-6; 9 bases are a match to TRBD1. Germline CDR1 MNHNY, CDR2 SVGAGI (reference sequence). The CDR3 loop spans 18 amino acids. The V gene end was trimmed by 2 bases and the J gene end by 7 bases; junction bases not matched to a gene: 12. The CDR3 DNA sequence: TGTGCCAGCAGTTACCCGGGACAGGGAGAGGGGCGCAATTCACCCCTCCACTTT. As protein: CASSYPGQGEGRNSPLHF.

V is TRBV5-6 and J is TRBJ1-4; a possible D gene is TRBD1 (6 bases). CDR3 size: 13 residues. The V end was cut by 6 bases, the J end by 7 bases, with 13 bases between. CDR1 and CDR2 (germline): SGHDT, YYEEEE. In nucleotides, the CDR3 is TGTGCCAGCACCTTAAGGGGGGGTGAAAAACTGTTTTTT. This sequence encodes CASTLRGGEKLFF.

CDR3 nucleotide sequence: TGTGCCAGCAGTGAATGGGGGGGGGACGCCACAGATACGCAGTATTTT. Translating it yields CASSEWGGDATDTQYF. J is TRBJ2-3 and V is TRBV2, with TRBD2 matching over 7 bases. In germline, CDR1 is SNHLY, CDR2 FYNNEI. The CDR3 has 16 amino acids. V trimming: 2 bases; J trimming: 2 bases; junction bases outside the gene matches: 7.

The J gene is TRBJ2-1, the V gene TRBV6-6, with 7 nucleotides matching TRBD2. CDR1 and CDR2 (germline): MNHNY, SVGAGI (reference sequence). This CDR3 region has 16 residues. The trim removed 0 bases at V and 7 bases at J, leaving 9 bases unmatched. The CDR3 nucleotides read TGTGCCAGCAGTTACTCTCGGGCGGGAGAAACAAATGAGCAGTTCTTC. It encodes CASSYSRAGETNEQFF.

This clonotype was counted ten times or more. The chain uses TRBV9 and TRBJ1-1; TRBD1 matches at 7 bases. The germline V gene has CDR1 SGDLS and CDR2 YYNGEE. V was clipped by 1 base and J by 4 bases; unmatched bases: 7. The CDR3 has 15 amino acids. The CDR3 sequence is CASSVQGGTGTEAFF. The CDR3 DNA is TGTGCCAGCAGCGTACAGGGGGGGACTGGCACTGAAGCTTTCTTT.

This clonotype occurred once. At one end the junction does not follow the germline gene, possibly because of a read error. The chain uses TRBV7-7 and TRBJ2-5; tentative D call: TRBD2 (6 bases). Germline V gene lookup returns CDR1 SSHAT and CDR2 FNYEAQ (reference sequence). The CDR3 runs to 17 residues. The CDR3 is CASSLGTGSGRKETQYF. The CDR3 DNA reads TGTGCTAGCAGCTTAGGGACCGGGAGCGGCAGAAAAGAGACCCAGTACTTC.

V is TRBV5-1 and J is TRBJ2-7; tentative D call: TRBD1 (5 bases). The CDR3 runs 15 residues. CDR1 is SGHRS, CDR2 YFSETQ, per germline. V was cut by 4 bases and J by 4 bases, with 18 bases left in between. DNA for the CDR3: TGCGCCAGCAGCCCCTCACCAGGGTCCCAATACGAGCAGTACTTC. Translating it yields CASSPSPGSQYEQYF.

This clonotype was detected ten times or more. The chain recombines TRBV15 with TRBJ1-2, with TRBD1 as a possible D gene (6 bases). This CDR3 has 15 residues. The V gene lost 0 bases and the J gene lost 8 bases, with 16 bases spanning the gap. Looked up from germline, CDR1 is LNHNV and CDR2 is YYDKDF (reference sequence). The CDR3 nucleotides read TGTGCCACCAGCAGAGATGAAACAGGGAGCGGAGGCTACACCTTC. This sequence encodes CATSRDETGSGGYTF.